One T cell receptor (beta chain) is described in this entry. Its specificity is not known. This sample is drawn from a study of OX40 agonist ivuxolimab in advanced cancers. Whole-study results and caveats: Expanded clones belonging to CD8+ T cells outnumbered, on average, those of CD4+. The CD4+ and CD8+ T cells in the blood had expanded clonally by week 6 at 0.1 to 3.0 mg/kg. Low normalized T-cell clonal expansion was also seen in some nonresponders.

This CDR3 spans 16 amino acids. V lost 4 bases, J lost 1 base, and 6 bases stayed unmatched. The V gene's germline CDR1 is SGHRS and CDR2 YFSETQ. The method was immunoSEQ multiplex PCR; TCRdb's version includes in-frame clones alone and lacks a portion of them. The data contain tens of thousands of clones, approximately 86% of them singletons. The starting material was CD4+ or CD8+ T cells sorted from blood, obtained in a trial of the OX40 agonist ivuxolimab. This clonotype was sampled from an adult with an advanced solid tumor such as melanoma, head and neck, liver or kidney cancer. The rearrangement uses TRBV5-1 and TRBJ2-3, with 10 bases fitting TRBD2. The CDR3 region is CASSLYGTSGTDTQYF. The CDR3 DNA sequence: TGCGCCAGCAGCCTATACGGGACTAGCGGCACAGATACGCAGTATTTT.